This T cell receptor (beta chain) came from a study of T cell responses to AZD1222 COVID-19 vaccine. General study points: Within unmutated variant regions lay the reported targets of nearly half of spike-specific TCRs. The study sampled repertoires only after the peak T cell response. At study baseline, merely more than 5 AZD1222 recipients were seropositive. Regions 160-218 and 743-854 dominated among vaccine-associated CD4 TCRs spanning spike.

Points on this clone: Antigen: not known.

This CDR3 is 15 amino acids long. V was trimmed by 0 bases and J by 8 bases, leaving 13 bases between them. From germline, CDR1 is LNHNV and CDR2 YYDKDF (reference sequence). Only in-frame clones appear in the TCRdb table, and some are missing; sequencing was by immunoSEQ multiplex PCR. Of some 100,000 clones listed, 85% to 90% were seen once; the top ten hold about a tenth. The J gene is TRBJ1-4, the V gene TRBV15, with D possibly TRBD1 on 6 matching bases. The sample was peripheral blood, taken on day 0 of AZD1222 vaccination. The sequence derives from an adult in good health. The CDR3 DNA is TGTGCCACCAGCAGAGATGCCGGGGGCATCGAAAAACTGTTTTTT. Protein: CATSRDAGGIEKLFF. The full variable domain, with the rest looked up from reference TRBV15 and TRBJ1-4, is DAMVIQNPRYQVTQFGKPVTLSCSQTLNHNVMYWYQQKSSQAPKLLFHYYDKDFNNEADTPDNFQSRRPNTSFCFLDIRSPGLGDTAMYLCATSRDAGGIEKLFFGSGTQLSVL.